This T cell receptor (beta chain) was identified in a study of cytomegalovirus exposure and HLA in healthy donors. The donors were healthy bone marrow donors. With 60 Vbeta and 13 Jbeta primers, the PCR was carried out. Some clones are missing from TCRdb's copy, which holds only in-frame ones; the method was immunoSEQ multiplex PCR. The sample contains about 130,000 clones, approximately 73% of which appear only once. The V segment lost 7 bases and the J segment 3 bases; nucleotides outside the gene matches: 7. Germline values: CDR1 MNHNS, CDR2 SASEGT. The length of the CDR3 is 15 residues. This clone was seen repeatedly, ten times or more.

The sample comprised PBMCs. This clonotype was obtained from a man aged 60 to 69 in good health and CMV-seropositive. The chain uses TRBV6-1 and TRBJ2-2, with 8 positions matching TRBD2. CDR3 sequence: CASTRGGSYTGELFF. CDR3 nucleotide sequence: TGTGCCAGCACCCGGGGGGGGTCGTACACCGGGGAGCTGTTTTTT.